What follows are 13 T cell receptor beta chains derived from one specimen sequenced in a study of OX40 agonist ivuxolimab in advanced cancers. Library preparation used the immunoSEQ multiplex PCR assay. TCRdb re-hosts the immuneACCESS table, in-frame sequences only. Its copies lack some clones; in the studies checked, an unresolved V gene accounts for under half of them, and the cause for the rest is not known. Counted in this sample were around 70,000 clones; about 86% of them appeared once. The top ten constitute 2.5% to 3.5% of the sample. The material sequenced was CD4+ or CD8+ T cells sorted from blood, taken in a trial of the OX40 agonist ivuxolimab. Source of these receptors: an adult with an advanced solid tumor such as melanoma, head and neck, liver or kidney cancer.

The chain recombines TRBV7-9 with TRBJ2-1, with no clear D. CDR1 is SEHNR and CDR2 is FQNEAQ in the germline V gene (reference sequence). The CDR3 has 16 residues. V lost 5 bases and J lost 0, with 14 bases in between. CDR3 protein: CASSTFSGVSYNEQFF. CDR3 bases: TGTGCCAGCAGCACTTTCTCGGGTGTCTCCTACAATGAGCAGTTCTTC.

V gene TRBV10-2 combines with J gene TRBJ1-5; 7 nucleotides match TRBD1. CDR1 and CDR2 (germline): WSHSY, SAAADI. Losses at the gene ends were 0 bases for V and 2 bases for J; bases not matched to a gene: 1. This CDR3 contains 15 residues. The CDR3 here is CASSESGTGNQPQHF. In nucleotides, the CDR3 is TGCGCCAGCAGTGAGTCCGGGACAGGCAATCAGCCCCAGCATTTT.

This chain links TRBV9 with TRBJ2-1; the match to TRBD1 covers 10 bases. V shed 0 bases and J 6 bases; nucleotides not matched to a gene: 3. The germline CDR1 and CDR2 sequences are SGDLS and YYNGEE. The CDR3 has 15 residues. As DNA, the CDR3 is TGTGCCAGCAGCGTAGAAGGACAGGGGGGCAATGAGCAGTTCTTC. Its translation: CASSVEGQGGNEQFF.

The chain carries TRBV6-1 and TRBJ1-5; TRBD1 is a possible D gene (6 bases). The CDR3 consists of 15 residues. Trimming stripped 0 bases from V and 2 bases from J, with 8 bases between. In germline, CDR1 is MNHNS, CDR2 SASEGT. CDR3 sequence: CASSEAGGGNQPQHF. The DNA for the CDR3 is TGTGCCAGCAGTGAAGCAGGGGGTGGCAATCAGCCCCAGCATTTT.

This clone was counted only a few times. The chain combines TRBV5-8 with TRBJ2-1; the match to TRBD2 covers 12 bases. The CDR3 totals 16 residues. The germline V gene has CDR1 SGHTS and CDR2 YDEGEE. J was trimmed by 1 base and V by 5 bases; bases with no gene match: 4. The CDR3 sequence is CASRLAGGPSYNEQFF. For the CDR3, the DNA is TGTGCCAGCAGGCTAGCGGGAGGGCCGTCCTACAATGAGCAGTTCTTC.

This clone is a singleton in its sample. J is TRBJ1-3 and V is TRBV19, with 7 nucleotides matching TRBD1. The CDR3 sequence is 14 residues long. V lost 11 bases and J lost 3; bases outside the gene matches: 10. Germline V gene lookup returns CDR1 LNHDA and CDR2 SQIVND (reference sequence). This chain's CDR3 is CAGSQGRYGNTIYF. CDR3 in DNA: TGTGCCGGATCACAGGGGCGATATGGAAACACCATATATTTT.

The genes are TRBV27 and TRBJ1-3, with a tentative D call TRBD1 (5 bases). CDR1 is MNHEY and CDR2 is SMNVEV in the germline V gene (reference sequence). The CDR3 runs 17 residues. V gave up 5 bases and J gave up 4 bases, with 21 bases separating them. CDR3 in DNA: TGTGCCAGCAGTAACGGGCCTTCTCGGGGGGGAGGAAACACCATATATTTT. Protein product: CASSNGPSRGGGNTIYF.

The J gene is TRBJ1-1, the V gene TRBV18; D gene ambiguous. Trimming removed 2 bases from V and 1 base from J, with 8 bases in between. The CDR3 runs 14 residues. Per germline, CDR1 KGHSH and CDR2 LQKENI. Written as DNA, the CDR3 is TGTGCCAGCTCACCATCAGAGACGAACACTGAAGCTTTCTTT. Protein sequence: CASSPSETNTEAFF.

This chain connects TRBV15 to TRBJ2-7; possible D gene TRBD2, 7 bases. Trimming shortened V by 1 base and J by 3 bases, and 19 bases separated the two germline ends. The CDR3 covers 17 residues. Germline assignment: CDR1 LNHNV and CDR2 YYDKDF (reference sequence). DNA of the CDR3: TGTGCCACCAGCAGAGGAAGGGGGAGGGATTTGGGCTACGAGCAGTACTTC. Translated, it gives CATSRGRGRDLGYEQYF.

The V gene is TRBV28, the J gene TRBJ1-4; no clear D gene. The V gene lost 1 base and the J gene lost 3 bases, with 9 bases spanning the gap. Germline V gene sequence: CDR1 MDHEN, CDR2 SYDVKM. The length of the CDR3 is 15 residues. CDR3 coding DNA: TGTGCCAGCAGTTTATTCCGTGTGGCTAATGAAAAACTGTTTTTT. Translating gives CASSLFRVANEKLFF.

Here the CDR3 reads CASSVMEGFDQETQYF. The CDR3 nucleotides read TGTGCCAGCAGCGTAATGGAGGGCTTTGACCAAGAGACCCAGTACTTC. The chain combines TRBV9 with TRBJ2-5, with D possibly being TRBD2 (6 bases). Germline values: CDR1 SGDLS, CDR2 YYNGEE. The germline V and J ends were trimmed by 1 base and 0 bases, with 13 bases remaining between them. The CDR3 has 16 residues.

The rearrangement uses TRBV28 and TRBJ1-1; D is unresolved. CDR3 size: 14 residues. CDR1 and CDR2 from the germline V gene are MDHEN and SYDVKM. Trimming took off 2 bases at V and 1 base at J, with 8 bases between the two ends. CDR3 DNA: TGTGCCAGCAGTTTACCGGCAGAGAACACTGAAGCTTTCTTT. Protein: CASSLPAENTEAFF.

The chain has TRBV27 and TRBJ1-6; D is uncertain. CDR1 is MNHEY, CDR2 SMNVEV, per germline (reference sequence). The CDR3 runs 15 residues. The V and J ends lost 5 bases and 9 bases respectively, with 17 bases between them. CDR3 DNA sequence: TGTGCCAGCAGTCCTCGAGGAGGGAATCCTTCACCCCTCCACTTT. Amino acids: CASSPRGGNPSPLHF.